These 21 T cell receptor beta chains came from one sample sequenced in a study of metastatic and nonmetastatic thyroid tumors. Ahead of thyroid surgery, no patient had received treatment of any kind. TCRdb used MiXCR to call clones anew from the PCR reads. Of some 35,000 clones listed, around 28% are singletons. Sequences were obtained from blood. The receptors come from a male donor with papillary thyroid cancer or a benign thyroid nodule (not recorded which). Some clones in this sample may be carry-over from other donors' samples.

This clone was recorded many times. CDR3 bases: TGCGCCAGCAGCCAGGACAGGGTAGGGGTCTACGAGCAGTACTTC. It encodes CASSQDRVGVYEQYF. The gene calls are TRBV5-1 and TRBJ2-7; 8 bases match TRBD1. The trim removed 4 bases at V and 3 bases at J, leaving 9 bases unmatched. Germline lookup yields CDR1 SGHRS and CDR2 YFSETQ. This CDR3 spans 15 amino acids.

CDR3 sequence: CSARGAAAYEQYF. CDR3 in DNA: TGCAGTGCCCGTGGTGCCGCCGCCTACGAGCAGTACTTC. The genes are TRBV20-1 and TRBJ2-7, with unresolved D. This CDR3 region has 13 residues. The V gene lost 6 bases and the J gene lost 2 bases, with 14 bases spanning the gap. Germline lookup yields CDR1 DFQATT and CDR2 SNEGSKA (reference sequence).

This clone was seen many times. The CDR3 coding sequence is TGTGCCTGGAGCCCAAGGGCTAGCGGGAGGCGAGAGACCCAGTACTTC. Translating it yields CAWSPRASGRRETQYF. V usage is TRBV30 and J usage is TRBJ2-5; 11 bases line up with TRBD2. CDR1 is GTSNPN and CDR2 is SVGIG in the germline V gene (reference sequence). Trimming removed 3 bases from V and 4 bases from J; junction bases left unmatched: 10. This CDR3 is 16 amino acids long.

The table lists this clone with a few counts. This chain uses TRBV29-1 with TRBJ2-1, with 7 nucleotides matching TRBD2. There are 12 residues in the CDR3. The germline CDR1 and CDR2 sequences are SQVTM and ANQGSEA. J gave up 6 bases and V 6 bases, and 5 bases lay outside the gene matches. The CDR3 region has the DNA TGCAGCGTAGGACTAGTGGGCAATGAGCAGTTCTTC. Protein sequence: CSVGLVGNEQFF.

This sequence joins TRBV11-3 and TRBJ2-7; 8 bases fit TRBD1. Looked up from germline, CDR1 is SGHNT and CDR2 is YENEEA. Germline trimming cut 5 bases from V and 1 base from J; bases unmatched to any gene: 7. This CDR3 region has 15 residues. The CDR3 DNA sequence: TGTGCCAGCAGCATAGGACAGGGTTTTTCCTACGAGCAGTACTTC. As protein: CASSIGQGFSYEQYF.

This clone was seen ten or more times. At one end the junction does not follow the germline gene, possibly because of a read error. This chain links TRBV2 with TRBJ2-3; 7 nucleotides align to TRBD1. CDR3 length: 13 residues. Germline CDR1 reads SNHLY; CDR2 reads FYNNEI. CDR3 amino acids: CASSVGGDRVLIF. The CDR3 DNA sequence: TGTGCCAGCAGTGTAGGGGGCGACAGGGTGTTGATTTTT.

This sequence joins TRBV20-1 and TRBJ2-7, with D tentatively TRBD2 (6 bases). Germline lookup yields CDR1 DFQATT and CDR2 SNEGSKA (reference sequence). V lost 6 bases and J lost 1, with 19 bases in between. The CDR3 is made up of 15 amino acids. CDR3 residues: CSAPKPGLQSYEQYF. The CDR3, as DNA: TGCAGTGCGCCCAAACCGGGACTTCAATCCTACGAGCAGTACTTC.

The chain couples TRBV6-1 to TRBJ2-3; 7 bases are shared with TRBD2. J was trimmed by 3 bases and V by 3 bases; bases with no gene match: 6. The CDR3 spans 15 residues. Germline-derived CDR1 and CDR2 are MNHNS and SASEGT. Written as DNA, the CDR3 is TGTGCCAGCAGTGATCCCCGGGGGGTTACAGATACGCAGTATTTT. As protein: CASSDPRGVTDTQYF.

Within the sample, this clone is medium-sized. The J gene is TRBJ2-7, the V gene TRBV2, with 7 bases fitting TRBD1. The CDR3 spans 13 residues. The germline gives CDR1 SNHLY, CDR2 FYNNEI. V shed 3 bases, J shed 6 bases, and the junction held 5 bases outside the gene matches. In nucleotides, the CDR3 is TGTGCCAGCAGTGACCCGACAGGGTTCGAGCAGTACTTC. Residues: CASSDPTGFEQYF. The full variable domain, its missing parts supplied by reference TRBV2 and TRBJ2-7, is EPEVTQTPSHQVTQMGQEVILRCVPISNHLYFYWYRQILGQKVEFLVSFYNNEISEKSEIFDDQFSVERPDGSNFTLKIRSTKLEDSAMYFCASSDPTGFEQYFGPGTRLTVT.

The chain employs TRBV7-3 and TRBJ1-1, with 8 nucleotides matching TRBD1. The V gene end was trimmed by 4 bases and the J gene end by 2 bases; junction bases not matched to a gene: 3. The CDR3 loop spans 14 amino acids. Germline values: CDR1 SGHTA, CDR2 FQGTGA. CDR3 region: CASSSTGGNTEAFF. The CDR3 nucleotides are TGTGCCAGCAGCTCAACAGGGGGTAACACTGAAGCTTTCTTT.

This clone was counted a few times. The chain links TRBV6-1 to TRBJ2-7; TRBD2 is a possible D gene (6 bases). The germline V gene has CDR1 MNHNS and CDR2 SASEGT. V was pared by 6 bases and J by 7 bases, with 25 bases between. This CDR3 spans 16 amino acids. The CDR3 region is CASRYSTGTSHPEQYF. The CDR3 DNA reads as TGTGCCAGCAGATATAGCACCGGGACTTCCCATCCGGAGCAGTACTTC.

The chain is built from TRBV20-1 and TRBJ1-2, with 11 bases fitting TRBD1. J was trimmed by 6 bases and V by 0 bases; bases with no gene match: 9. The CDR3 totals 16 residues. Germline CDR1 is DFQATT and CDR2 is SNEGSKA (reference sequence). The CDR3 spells CSARDTRTGGRDGYTF. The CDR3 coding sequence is TGCAGTGCTAGAGATACCCGGACAGGGGGCCGAGATGGCTACACCTTC.

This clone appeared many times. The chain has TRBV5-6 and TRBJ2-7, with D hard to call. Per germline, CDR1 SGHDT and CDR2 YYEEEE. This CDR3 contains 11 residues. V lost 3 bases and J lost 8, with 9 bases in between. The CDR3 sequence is CASSSSRKQYF. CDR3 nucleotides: TGTGCCAGCAGCTCTTCAAGGAAGCAGTACTTC.

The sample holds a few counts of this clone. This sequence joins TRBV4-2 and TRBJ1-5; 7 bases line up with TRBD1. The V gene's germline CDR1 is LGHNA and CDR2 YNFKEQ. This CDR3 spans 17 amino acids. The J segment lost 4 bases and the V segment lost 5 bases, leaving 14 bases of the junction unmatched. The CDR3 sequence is CASSVGGGQDKNQPQHF. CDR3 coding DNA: TGTGCCAGCAGCGTAGGGGGCGGCCAGGATAAAAATCAGCCCCAGCATTTT.

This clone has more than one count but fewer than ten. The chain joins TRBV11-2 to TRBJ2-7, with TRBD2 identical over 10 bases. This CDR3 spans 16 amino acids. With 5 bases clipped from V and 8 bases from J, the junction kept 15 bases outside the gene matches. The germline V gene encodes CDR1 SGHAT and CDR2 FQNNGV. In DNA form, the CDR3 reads TGTGCCAGCAGCCCCGCAGCGGGAGGGCCTCGTGGGCAGCAGTACTTC. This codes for CASSPAAGGPRGQQYF.

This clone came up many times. The CDR3, as DNA: TGTGCCAGCACCCGACTAGCGGGAGGGGATGAGACCCAGTACTTC. This gives the protein CASTRLAGGDETQYF. V usage is TRBV6-1 and J usage is TRBJ2-5; 14 positions match TRBD2. Unmatched junction bases numbered 6, after V lost 7 bases and J lost 5 bases. The V gene's germline CDR1 is MNHNS and CDR2 SASEGT. This CDR3 has 15 amino acids.

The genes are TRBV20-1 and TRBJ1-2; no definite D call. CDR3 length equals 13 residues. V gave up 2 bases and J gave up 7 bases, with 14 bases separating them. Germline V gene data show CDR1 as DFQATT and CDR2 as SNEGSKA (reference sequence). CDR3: CSARILGSGGYTF. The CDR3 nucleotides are TGCAGTGCTAGAATTTTGGGATCGGGTGGCTACACCTTC.

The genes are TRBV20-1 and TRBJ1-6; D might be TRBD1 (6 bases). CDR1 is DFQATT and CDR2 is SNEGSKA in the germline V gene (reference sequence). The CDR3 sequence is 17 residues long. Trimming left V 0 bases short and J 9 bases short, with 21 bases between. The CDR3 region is CSARDSTGQGLSSPLHF. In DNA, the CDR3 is TGCAGTGCTAGAGATAGTACAGGGCAGGGGTTGAGTTCACCCCTCCACTTT.

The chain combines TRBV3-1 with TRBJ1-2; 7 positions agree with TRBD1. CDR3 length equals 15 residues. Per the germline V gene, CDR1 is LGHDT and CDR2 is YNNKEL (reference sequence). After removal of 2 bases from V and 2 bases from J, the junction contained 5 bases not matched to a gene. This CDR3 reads CASSQFTTGNYGYTF. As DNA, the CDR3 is TGTGCCAGCAGCCAATTTACGACAGGGAACTATGGCTACACCTTC.

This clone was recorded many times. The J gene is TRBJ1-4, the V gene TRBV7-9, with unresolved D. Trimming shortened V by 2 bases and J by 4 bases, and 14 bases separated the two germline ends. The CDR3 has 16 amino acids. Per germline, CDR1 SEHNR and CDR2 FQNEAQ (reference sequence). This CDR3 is CASSLYTAAYNEKLFF. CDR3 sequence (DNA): TGTGCCAGCAGCTTATATACGGCAGCTTATAATGAAAAACTGTTTTTT.

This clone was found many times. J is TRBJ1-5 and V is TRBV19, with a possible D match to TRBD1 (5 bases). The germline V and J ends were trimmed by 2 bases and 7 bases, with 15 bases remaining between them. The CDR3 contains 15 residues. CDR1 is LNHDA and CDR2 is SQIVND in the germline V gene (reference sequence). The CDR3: CASSIYAGSLQPQHF. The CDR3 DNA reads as TGTGCCAGTAGTATATACGCAGGGTCGTTACAGCCCCAGCATTTT.